Detailed here is one T cell receptor beta chain. Its specific antigen is unknown. Relative to the germline gene, one junction end is altered; a read error may explain this. To prepare the library, multiplex PCR was applied. Sequencer: Illumina HiSeq 2500. Following protocols modified from ARM-PCR, the researchers constructed TCRbeta libraries through three rounds of nested PCR with primers (Table S4). Before sequencing, PCR products in the 200-500 bp range were cut out of the gel and cleaned up using the QIAquick gel extraction kit. Regarding the original processing steps: Reads were cleaned using Trimmomatic, were merged into complete CDR3 sequences using FLASH, and were assigned to V(D)J germline segments using MiTCR. Clonal diversity was computed as the inverse Simpson's index with VDJtools. In-frame sequences without a premature stop codon were defined as productive reads. Through fastp at Q25 and MiXCR, TCRdb rebuilt clones from the public reads, retaining in-frame beta chains. Merged by CDR3 protein, the rows form single entries marked with the most common genes and DNA. TCRdb's processing, not the authors' own work, is the source of the V and J calls. Here the sample has about 80,000 distinct CDR3 sequences; roughly 80% occur a single time. 10% to 15% of the sample lies in the top ten.

The sample originates from a study of tumor and adjacent non-tumor tissue in lung cancer (dated by TCRdb to the late 2010s). Regarding the study in general: By cancer type, the cohort comprised 11 to 12 adenocarcinoma patients, a couple of squamous cell carcinoma patients and 1 small cell lung cancer patient. Ages among the roughly 15 patients ranged from roughly 30 to 85 years, there were roughly ten men and 5 women, and disease was at TNM stage I to III. In total, sequencing yielded over 95 million productive TCRbeta reads, which works out to an average of approximately 4 million reads per sample. The study compared bulk TCRbeta repertoires between lung tumor tissue and matched distant non-tumor lung tissue from 15 or so lung cancer patients. Around 30 paired specimens, one tumor and one normal lung sample per patient, were profiled by TCRbeta CDR3 sequencing. General study outcomes and caveats: With only roughly 14 patients in the cohort, the authors noted that larger samples and more detailed clinical data are needed. Significantly higher TCR diversity was found in younger patients, and higher tumor TCR diversity was associated with shorter overall and disease-free survival. Neither the sequencing platform nor unique molecular identifiers are named or mentioned anywhere in the methods. Because peripheral blood was not sequenced, the blood TCRbeta repertoires of the lung cancer patients in the study went unexamined. TCR diversity (inverse Simpson) was significantly higher in tumor than in normal lung tissue (431.37 vs 166.20, P = 0.0075, Mann-Whitney U test). In normal lung, the top 100 clones accounted for a significantly larger cumulative share of the repertoire than in tumor tissue.

Bulk unsorted tissue served as the source for RNA extraction, and RNA quality was assessed using a NanoDrop ND-1000 and an Agilent 2100. All donors had newly diagnosed lung cancer, had not received prior chemotherapy, and were admitted for thoracic surgery in China between August and November 2014. Anyone who had undergone radiotherapy or chemotherapy before, or who had another cancer at the same time, was left out of the study. Pieces of surgical tissue measuring roughly 1-2.2 cm3 were kept in RNAlater solution and held at -80 degrees C until needed. As encoded in the germline V gene, CDR1 is MNHNS while CDR2 is SASEGT. The CDR3 contains 15 residues, cysteine and phenylalanine counted. Only CDR3 DNA is held: 45 bases, read in frame from base 1.

The sequence is built from TRBV6-1 and TRBJ1-3, and TRBD1 aligns with 7 junction nucleotides. Sequencing used lung tumor tissue. The TCR comes from a woman between 45 and 65 years old with non-small cell lung cancer. Here is the DNA: TGTGCCAGCAGTGGAGCGACGTCAGGGGGAAACACAATATATTTT. Translated, it reads CASSGATSGGNTIYF.